This is a list of T cell receptor beta chains from one sample in a study of control samples from healthy donors and cancer patients. Repertoires were generated with immunoSEQ multiplex PCR, while TCRdb's copy carries only in-frame clones and drops some. The sample gives roughly 130,000 clones, about 88% of which show up once; about 3.4% is in the top ten. The sample taken for sequencing was blood. The source of these receptors is a man aged 50 or older in good health. CDR3s include the opening cysteine and the closing phenylalanine or tryptophan. The D gene is left open where the match is weak. A row's size may be missing; if present it is once, few, many or a size class.

>once|TRBV6-5|TRBD1|TRBJ1-6
TGTGCCAGCAGTCAGGACAGGGCCTCGAATTCACCCCTCCACTTT
CASSQDRASNSPLHF
>once|TRBV5-1|-|TRBJ2-7
TGCGCCAGCAGCTTGGACGGAGATACCGTATCCTACGAGCAGTACTTC
CASSLDGDTVSYEQYF
>-|TRBV6-5|-|TRBJ1-1
TGTGCCAGCAGTCGTGGACCCGTGGGAAACGCTGAAGCTTTCTTT
CASSRGPVGNAEAFF
>-|TRBV5-1|-|TRBJ2-3
TGCGCCAGCAGATATAACCAGGGCACAGATACGCAGTATTTT
CASRYNQGTDTQYF
>-|TRBV7-2|TRBD1|TRBJ2-2
TGTGCCAGCAGCCTCGGAATCAGCCCGACAGGGACCACCGGGGAGCTGTTTTTT
CASSLGISPTGTTGELFF
>-|TRBV6-5|-|TRBJ2-5
TGTGCCAGCAGTCCCAGGGGGGGGACCCAGTACTTC
CASSPRGGTQYF
>-|TRBV7-8|-|TRBJ1-1
TGTGCCAGCAGCCGTGGGACGGGGAACACTGAAGCTTTCTTT
CASSRGTGNTEAFF
>once|TRBV18|-|TRBJ1-5
TGTGCCAGCTCCCCCGGCTCCGGTAGCAATCAGCCCCAGCATTTT
CASSPGSGSNQPQHF
>-|TRBV6-5|TRBD1|TRBJ1-2
TGTGCCAGCAGTTACCTTGGACAGGGGAATGGCTACACCTTC
CASSYLGQGNGYTF
>-|TRBV28|-|TRBJ1-1
TGTGCCAGCAGTCCCGAGGTTGGGCTTGAAGCTTTCTTT
CASSPEVGLEAFF
>-|TRBV7-3|-|TRBJ1-1
TGTGCCAGCAGCTTAAATCCAGACCCCGGGACTGAAGCTTTCTTT
CASSLNPDPGTEAFF
>-|TRBV11-2|-|TRBJ1-2
TGTGCCAGCAGCTTCCCGACGGCCCCCATTGACTACACCTTC
CASSFPTAPIDYTF
>-|TRBV5-1|-|TRBJ2-1
TGCGCCAGCAGCTCCGGGACCTACAATGAGCAGTTCTTC
CASSSGTYNEQFF